Only one count was recorded for the clone carrying this T cell receptor beta chain. The source of the sample is a study of blood T cell repertoires in COVID-19. Study context: Sites across the United States, Italy and Spain contributed samples from acute and convalescent COVID-19. Sample material is recorded as cDNA or gDNA derived from T cells, B-cell-depleted T cells, or PBMCs.

The authors' processing: From reference gene primer amplification, estimates of nucleated cell counts were derived. Only in-frame clones appear in the TCRdb table, and some are missing; sequencing was by immunoSEQ multiplex PCR. The DNA gave D and trimming, while V, J and clone size come from that table. The sample shows about 220,000 clones, 80% to 85% of them seen only once. The CDR3 is made up of 15 amino acids. J gave up 6 bases and V 8 bases, and 11 bases lay outside the gene matches. The germline CDR1 and CDR2 sequences are SNHLY and FYNNEI. Sample: peripheral blood. The rearrangement links TRBV2 to TRBJ2-3; 10 nucleotides match TRBD2. This TCR was recovered from a woman aged 25 to 45 who had recovered from COVID-19. The CDR3 loop reads CASSSLAGDLDTQYF. In DNA form, the CDR3 reads TGTGCCAGCTCTTCCCTAGCGGGAGATTTGGATACGCAGTATTTT.